These 7 T cell receptor beta chains share one sample of origin, sequenced in a study of response to subunit inactivated influenza vaccine. TCRdb independently ran MiXCR on the RT-PCR reads; one entry per CDR3 protein. Of roughly 650,000 distinct CDR3 sequences in the sample, less than 20% were seen once. The source was PBMCs from blood, collected approximately 12 days after vaccination. These receptors came from a man aged 45-65 years who received an inactivated influenza vaccine.

The DNA for the CDR3 is TGCAGCGTGCTTATCGAAGTCGGCTACACCTTC. It yields the protein CSVLIEVGYTF. The chain joins TRBV29-1 to TRBJ1-2; D gene uncertain. The V gene's germline CDR1 is SQVTM and CDR2 ANQGSEA. Trimming stripped 6 bases from V and 8 bases from J, with 13 bases between. The CDR3 runs 11 residues. The full variable domain, completed using reference TRBV29-1 and TRBJ1-2, is SAVISQKPSRDICQRGTSLTIQCQVDSQVTMMFWYRQQPGQSLTLIATANQGSEATYESGFVIDKFPISRPNLTFSTLTVSNMSPEDSSIYLCSVLIEVGYTFGSGTRLTVV.

The J gene is TRBJ2-7, the V gene TRBV7-2; D ambiguous. Per germline, CDR1 SGHTA and CDR2 FQGNSA. The CDR3 is 15 amino acids. V was cut by 5 bases and J by 1 base, with 15 bases left in between. The CDR3 region has the DNA TGTGCCAGCAGCCCAGGCCCCCAAACATCCTACGAGCAGTACTTC. The encoded protein is CASSPGPQTSYEQYF.

This chain connects TRBV28 to TRBJ2-3; D is uncertain. The ends were cut back, 5 bases at V and 5 bases at J, with 17 bases in the middle. This CDR3 is 15 amino acids long. The germline CDR1 and CDR2 sequences are MDHEN and SYDVKM. This CDR3 reads CASSLRAARGDTQYF. DNA of the CDR3: TGTGCCAGCAGTCTCCGGGCCGCACGAGGAGATACGCAGTATTTT.

The table lists this clonotype with a few counts. This chain joins TRBV6-2 or TRBV6-3 and TRBJ1-5; D is unclear. Germline V lookup: CDR1 MNHEY, CDR2 SVGEGT. The CDR3 is 16 residues long. Trimming cost V 0 bases and J 0 bases, with 9 bases left between them. CDR3 coding DNA: TGTGCCAGCAGTTACTCGATCCGATATAGCAATCAGCCCCAGCATTTT. This codes for CASSYSIRYSNQPQHF.

The rearrangement joins TRBV6-2 or TRBV6-3 to TRBJ2-1, with TRBD1 matching 12 bases. The CDR3 loop spans 16 amino acids. Germline CDR1 MNHEY, CDR2 SVGEGT. With V trimmed by 2 bases and J by 6 bases, 5 bases remained unmatched. In DNA, the CDR3 is TGTGCCAGCAGTTACAACCGGGACAGGGGGCCCAATGAGCAGTTCTTC. Amino acids: CASSYNRDRGPNEQFF.

Ten or more counts support this clonotype. The V gene is TRBV3-1, the J gene TRBJ1-2; tentative D call: TRBD1 (6 bases). CDR1 and CDR2 from the germline V gene are LGHDT and YNNKEL (reference sequence). This CDR3 region has 16 residues. V shed 1 base and J shed 1 base, with 13 bases lying between them. The CDR3 nucleotides read TGTGCCAGCAGCCAAGCGGGGAGACAGGTTAACTATGGCTACACCTTC. This codes for CASSQAGRQVNYGYTF.

There are a few counts of this clonotype. This chain joins TRBV18 and TRBJ2-7, with D uncertain. The CDR3 length is 12 residues. Germline assignment: CDR1 KGHSH and CDR2 LQKENI. V was trimmed by 3 bases and J by 6 bases, leaving 9 bases between them. CDR3 protein: CASSPNPGEQYF. CDR3 coding DNA: TGTGCCAGCTCACCCAATCCCGGCGAGCAGTACTTC.